This section outlines one TCR beta chain sequence together with its context. The antigen it recognizes is unknown. Per-base quality was not reported, and no clone a single base away is much larger than it. The Qiagen DNeasy kit was used to extract genomic DNA from unsorted PBMCs and from the negatively selected CD4+ and CD8+ fractions. Using primers that anneal to V and J segments, immunoSEQ multiplex PCR amplified the TCR beta CDR3 regions. A synthetic immune receptor repertoire was used to minimize amplification bias, and remaining bias was computationally removed after sequencing. On the authors' methods: Repertoire diversity was quantified as the Shannon entropy index using custom Python scripts. Unsorted, CD4+ and CD8+ repertoires were analyzed separately, except in combined analyses where CD4+ and CD8+ sequences were merged in silico. Clonal expansion was defined as at least a 2-fold frequency increase after treatment relative to C1D1, with a pseudocount of 0.5 for undetected baseline clones. Singleton clones were defined as clones with 0 or 1 copy at C1D1, and non-singleton clones were defined as clones with 2 or more copies. Clones expanded in unsorted samples were assigned a CD4+, CD8+ or unknown annotation through matching of protein sequences in sorted samples from the same patient. Wilcoxon tests on paired samples were used to test diversity changes from C1D1 to C4D1. Imported from immuneACCESS, the table was reduced by TCRdb to in-frame sequences with V and J called. These copies leave out some clones; in studies compared against another copy, an unresolved V gene accounts for under half, and the cause of the remainder is not known. From that table come the V and J calls and clone size; the DNA was used to work out D and trimming. For this sample the table gives about 110,000 clones, of which approximately 90% were detected only once. About 20% of the sample comes from the top ten.

The record originates from a study of PD-1 blockade in classical Hodgkin lymphoma (dated by TCRdb to the early 2020s). Concerning the study at large: Nivolumab dosing was 3 mg/kg intravenously every 2 weeks, continuing until either disease progression or unacceptable toxicity. To define a peripheral blood immune signature of response to PD-1 blockade in classical Hodgkin lymphoma, the study combined TCR beta sequencing with CyTOF.

Interpreted using the paper, the time point label stands for: cycle 2 day 1 (C2D1) of nivolumab. Every trial patient had relapsed after autologous stem cell transplantation, and cohorts A, B and C differed in prior brentuximab vedotin exposure. The trial cohort comprised a few dozen patients with relapsed/refractory classical Hodgkin lymphoma whose best overall responses were complete response, partial response or progressive disease. Trial patients were treated with single-agent nivolumab in the multi-cohort phase II CheckMate 205 trial. Best overall response was determined by an independent review committee according to the 2007 International Working Group response criteria. Trial PBMCs were obtained immediately prior to nivolumab initiation (C1D1) and on therapy at cycle 2 day 1 and cycle 4 day 1. Peripheral blood was collected in 8 mL Vacutainer Cell Preparation Tubes, from which PBMCs were isolated by centrifugation and then cryopreserved.

Findings and caveats that apply to the study as a whole: Diversity was lower in patients who began nivolumab less than 1 year after ASCT, so these patients were left out of later analyses to avoid confounding by immune reconstitution. Newly diagnosed patients were reported to have lower baseline TCR diversity than healthy donors, and relapsed/refractory patients were reported to have lower baseline TCR diversity still. A significant rise by C4D1 was seen in CD4+ but not CD8+ TCR diversity (p=0.0027 vs p=0.16), with the rise being most apparent in complete responders (p=0.02). Baseline diversity similar to that of newly diagnosed patients was observed in trial patients achieving complete response, whereas significantly lower diversity was observed in partial responders and progressors. The study was restricted to a single clinical trial cohort, and the causes of repertoire differences, possibly disease activity or prior therapy, were left undefined.

From a lookup of the germline V gene, CDR1 and CDR2 are SGHTS and YDEGEE. Trimming costs V 1 base and J 7 bases, and their ends lie 14 bases apart. CDR3 length: 14 amino acids, cysteine to phenylalanine. The only DNA kept is the CDR3, 42 bases in frame from the first base. The rearranged chain carries TRBV5-8 and TRBJ1-2; TRBD1 is a weak D gene call, 5 bases matching. The clonotype comes from a human donor with classical Hodgkin lymphoma. Sequences were derived from peripheral blood mononuclear cells (PBMCs), sampled before the second cycle of nivolumab. The encoded CDR3 is CASSLSSGLGGYTF. The DNA sequence reads TGTGCCAGCAGCTTGTCGTCAGGGCTGGGTGGCTACACCTTC.